A selection of T cell receptor beta chains follows, all from one sample in a study of T cell repertoires in cytomegalovirus infection. One entry per CDR3 protein, called by TCRdb with MiXCR from the reads. This sample has 150,000 to 200,000 distinct CDR3 sequences, with 15% to 20% found just once. Sequenced material: CD8+ T cells from PBMCs. The receptor set was obtained from a human donor in good health (CMV status not recorded). Some clones in this sample may be carry-over from other donors' samples. Both conserved end residues are part of each CDR3. Each record gives: clone size, V gene, J gene, D gene, CDR3 DNA, CDR3 protein. D genes are given only for firm matches. The size field is filled for only some rows; it gives once, few, many or a size class.

>few|TRBV6-2/TRBV6-3|TRBJ1-5|-
TGTGCCAGCAGTTACGAGTCCCCCAATCAGCCCCAGCATTTT
CASSYESPNQPQHF
>few|TRBV27|TRBJ2-6|-
TGTGCCGTAGCGCTCTCTGGGGCCAACGTCCTGACTTTC
CAVALSGANVLTF
>-|TRBV12-3/TRBV12-4|TRBJ1-1|-
TGTGCCAGCACCCGAACTTCTGAAGCTTTCTTT
CASTRTSEAFF
>few|TRBV5-1|TRBJ2-4|-
TGCGCCAGCAGCGGGGAGGGGGGAGCCAAAAACATTCAGTACTTC
CASSGEGGAKNIQYF
>-|TRBV6-1|TRBJ1-5|-
TGTGCCAGCAGCCGAACAGGGAGCAATCAGCCCCAGCATTTT
CASSRTGSNQPQHF
>many|TRBV7-6|TRBJ2-1|-
TGTGCCAGCAGCTCCGCAGTTTACAATGAGCAGTTCTTC
CASSSAVYNEQFF
>-|TRBV7-9|TRBJ2-7|TRBD2
TGTGCCAGCAGCTCGACTAGCGGGTCCTCCTACGAGCAGTACTTC
CASSSTSGSSYEQYF
>once|TRBV9|TRBJ2-1|-
TGTGCCAGCAGCACGCAAGGGGGGAGCTCCTACAATGAGCAGTTCTTC
CASSTQGGSSYNEQFF
>-|TRBV23-1|TRBJ2-7|-
TGCGCCAGCACGGACCGGAGATCCTACGAGCAGTACTTC
CASTDRRSYEQYF
>few|TRBV7-2|TRBJ1-2|-
TGTGCCAGCAGCTTAGCCTCACGAAGCTACACCTTC
CASSLASRSYTF
>few|TRBV7-9|TRBJ2-2|TRBD1
TGTGCCAGCAGCTCAAACAGGGGGCGCTTAATCACCGGGGAGCTGTTTTTT
CASSSNRGRLITGELFF
>few|TRBV7-9|TRBJ2-5|TRBD2
TGTGCCAGCAGCGTCAGCGGGAGAACAGAGACCCAGTACTTC
CASSVSGRTETQYF
>few|TRBV5-1|TRBJ2-6|-
TGCGCCAGCAGCTATAGGACTGTTGGGGCCAACGTCCTGACTTTC
CASSYRTVGANVLTF
>-|TRBV7-2|TRBJ2-7|TRBD1
TGTGCCAGCAGCTTAGCAAGTAACGCCGGACAGGATTATTCCTACGAGCAGTACTTC
CASSLASNAGQDYSYEQYF
>few|TRBV27|TRBJ2-7|TRBD2
TGTGCCAGCAGTTTATCTAGCGGGAGGGCCAAAGAGCAGTACTTC
CASSLSSGRAKEQYF
>few|TRBV6-5|TRBJ1-2|TRBD1
TGTGCCAGCAGCAAGACCGGGACAGGGGATGGCTACACCTTC
CASSKTGTGDGYTF
>-|TRBV6-2/TRBV6-3|TRBJ2-1|TRBD2
TGTGCCAGCAGTTACCCCATTATATCCGGGACTAGATCCTATGAGCAGTTCTTC
CASSYPIISGTRSYEQFF
>-|TRBV7-6|TRBJ1-2|-
TGTGCCAGCAGCTCCGACCCCTATGGCTACACCTTC
CASSSDPYGYTF
>-|TRBV23-1|TRBJ1-4|-
TGCGCCAGCAGTCCTGCCCTCCGGGACCATCCCGCAACTAATGAAAAACTGTTTTTT
CASSPALRDHPATNEKLFF
>-|TRBV27|TRBJ1-2|-
TGTGCCAGCAGTCCCCGGACGGCCTATGGCTACACCTTC
CASSPRTAYGYTF
>-|TRBV28|TRBJ2-5|-
TGTGCCAGCAATCGTATGGGGACCCAGTACTTC
CASNRMGTQYF
>-|TRBV6-2/TRBV6-3|TRBJ2-7|TRBD1
TGTGCCAGCAGTTACAGGACAGGGCCATATTACGAGCAGTACTTC
CASSYRTGPYYEQYF
>-|TRBV28|TRBJ1-1|-
TGTGCCAGCAGTTTGCTAAGGGAAACTGAAGCTTTCTTT
CASSLLRETEAFF
>-|TRBV6-8|TRBJ2-3|TRBD2
TGTGCCAGCAGTCCCTCGGGGGGAGATACGCAGTATTTT
CASSPSGGDTQYF
>-|TRBV5-6|TRBJ2-1|-
TGTGCCAGCAGCTGGTTAGGCAATGAGCAGTTCTTC
CASSWLGNEQFF
>-|TRBV15|TRBJ1-5|TRBD1
TGTGCCACCAGCCTAACCCAGGGGGGATATAGCAATCAGCCCCAGCATTTT
CATSLTQGGYSNQPQHF
>few|TRBV27|TRBJ1-1|TRBD1
TGTGCCAGCAGTCAGGGACAGAGGATGAACACTGAAGCTTTCTTT
CASSQGQRMNTEAFF
>few|TRBV15|TRBJ2-1|TRBD2
TGTGCCACCAGCAGAGGAGGGCGCGGGGGGCAGTTCTTC
CATSRGGRGGQFF
>many|TRBV14|TRBJ1-2|-
TGTGCCAGCAGCCAAGATGCCACAGGGAGCTATGGCTACACCTTC
CASSQDATGSYGYTF
>few|TRBV28|TRBJ2-5|TRBD2
TGTGCCAGCAGTACTAGCGGGAGCCACAATTTTATCCAAGAGACCCAGTACTTC
CASSTSGSHNFIQETQYF
>few|TRBV4-3|TRBJ2-1|TRBD2
TGCGCCAGCAGCCCCTTCCAGCGGGAGGACAATGAGCAGTTCTTC
CASSPFQREDNEQFF
>few|TRBV6-2/TRBV6-3|TRBJ2-1|-
TGTGCCAGCACCTCGGGTCGTTACAATGAGCAGTTCTTC
CASTSGRYNEQFF
>-|TRBV7-9|TRBJ2-5|-
TGTGCCAGCAGCTCAGTGCTGGTCAAGCAAGAGACCCAGTACTTC
CASSSVLVKQETQYF
>many|TRBV7-2|TRBJ1-5|TRBD1
TGTGCCAGCAGTCCCGGACAGGGCGGGAATCAGCCCCAGCATTTT
CASSPGQGGNQPQHF
>-|TRBV24-1|TRBJ2-3|-
TGTGCCACGTCGGCAGGCACAGATACGCAGTATTTT
CATSAGTDTQYF
>once|TRBV6-5|TRBJ2-3|-
TGTGCCAGCAGTTTAGTACAGGGCACAGATACGCAGTATTTT
CASSLVQGTDTQYF
>once|TRBV7-6|TRBJ1-2|-
TGTGCCAGCAGCTTATCATCTAACTATGGCTACACCTTC
CASSLSSNYGYTF
>few|TRBV11-2|TRBJ2-7|-
TGTGCCAGCAGCTTAGAGCCCGGACTAACCTACGAGCAGTACTTC
CASSLEPGLTYEQYF
>few|TRBV6-2/TRBV6-3|TRBJ1-1|-
TGTGCCAGCAGTTACGAGGCGAACACTGAAGCTTTCTTT
CASSYEANTEAFF
>-|TRBV20-1|TRBJ2-7|-
TGCAGTGCTACGGACCAGTTTTTCTACAACTACGAGCAGTACTTC
CSATDQFFYNYEQYF
>few|TRBV24-1|TRBJ2-2|-
TGTGCCACCAGTGACCCTAGGGACACCGGGGAGCTGTTTTTT
CATSDPRDTGELFF
>-|TRBV7-8|TRBJ2-5|-
TGTGCCAGCAGCTCAGACAAGGGACGGCCAAAAGAGACCCAGTACTTC
CASSSDKGRPKETQYF
>-|TRBV12-3/TRBV12-4|TRBJ2-1|-
TGTGCCAGCAGTTTGGGGTCAGGGCCTTACAATGAGCAGTTCTTC
CASSLGSGPYNEQFF
>-|TRBV11-2|TRBJ2-7|-
TGTGCCAGCCGCTTCAACTACGAGCAGTACTTC
CASRFNYEQYF
>-|TRBV6-1|TRBJ2-7|-
TGTGCCAGCAGCCCTTCCCGGGAATACGAGCAGTACTTC
CASSPSREYEQYF
>-|TRBV7-9|TRBJ2-7|TRBD2
TGTGCCAGCGGTACTAGCGATCCCTACGAGCAGTACTTC
CASGTSDPYEQYF
>few|TRBV28|TRBJ2-6|-
TGTGCCAGCAGTCAGCCCTCTGGGGCCAACGTCCTGACTTTC
CASSQPSGANVLTF
>-|TRBV7-9|TRBJ2-7|-
TGTGCCAGCAGCTTAGCGCGACACGAGCAGTACTTC
CASSLARHEQYF
>-|TRBV29-1|TRBJ2-7|TRBD1
TGCAGCGTTAGGACAGGGGACTCCTACGAGCAGTACTTC
CSVRTGDSYEQYF
>-|TRBV11-2|TRBJ2-5|-
TGTGCCAGCAGCTTGGACAGTGACCCTGAGACCCAGTACTTC
CASSLDSDPETQYF
>many|TRBV6-2/TRBV6-3|TRBJ2-3|-
TGTGCCAGCACCTGGGGCCTTACAGATACGCAGTATTTT
CASTWGLTDTQYF
>many|TRBV6-2/TRBV6-3|TRBJ1-2|-
TGTGCCAGCAGTTACGGGCGGATGGGCTACACCTTC
CASSYGRMGYTF
>-|TRBV2|TRBJ2-3|-
TGTGCCAGCACAAAGGGGGTAGATACGCAGTATTTT
CASTKGVDTQYF
>-|TRBV11-2|TRBJ2-2|-
TGTGCCTCTACGAAGGGCGGGGAGCTGTTTTTT
CASTKGGELFF